This T cell receptor beta chain was captured in a study of cytomegalovirus exposure and HLA in healthy donors. PCR was performed using 60 Vbeta and 13 Jbeta primers. Profiling relied on immunoSEQ multiplex PCR, and the TCRdb table lists in-frame clones only, not all of them. The sample includes more than 150,000 clones, approximately 78% seen only once; the top ten take approximately 0.8%. Germline CDR1 is SQVTM and CDR2 is ANQGSEA. The CDR3 runs to 17 residues. Trimming at V came to 1 base and at J to 8 bases, leaving 12 bases not matched to a gene. This clone was recorded only once. The sample taken for sequencing was PBMCs. The receptor's source is a woman under 30 in good health and CMV-seronegative. The rearrangement joins TRBV29-1 to TRBJ2-1, with 12 bases matching TRBD2. CDR3 coding DNA: TGCAGCGTTGAAGGAGGAGTGACTAGCGGGAGTAACTATGAGCAGTTCTTC. Translating gives CSVEGGVTSGSNYEQFF.